This T cell receptor (beta chain) was retrieved from a study of blood T cell repertoires in COVID-19. Whole-study context: Sites in the United States, Italy and Spain provided acute and convalescent COVID-19 samples. PBMCs, B-cell-depleted T cells, or T cells provided the cDNA or gDNA that made up the material.

Only in-frame clones appear in the TCRdb table, and some are missing; sequencing was by immunoSEQ multiplex PCR. The sample lists hundreds of thousands of clones; more than 70% were seen once. Germline-derived CDR1 and CDR2 are SGHAT and FQDESV (reference sequence). The V end lost 2 bases, the J end lost 0 bases, and 11 bases lay between the germline ends. The CDR3 is 16 amino acids. Sequencing was done on a sample of peripheral blood. The chain joins TRBV11-1 to TRBJ2-1; the D is unclear. The clonotype originates from a woman aged 40 to 55 who had recovered from COVID-19. CDR3 nucleotides: TGTGCCAGCAGCTTACGTCGAAAGAGCTCCTACAATGAGCAGTTCTTC. Amino acid sequence: CASSLRRKSSYNEQFF.